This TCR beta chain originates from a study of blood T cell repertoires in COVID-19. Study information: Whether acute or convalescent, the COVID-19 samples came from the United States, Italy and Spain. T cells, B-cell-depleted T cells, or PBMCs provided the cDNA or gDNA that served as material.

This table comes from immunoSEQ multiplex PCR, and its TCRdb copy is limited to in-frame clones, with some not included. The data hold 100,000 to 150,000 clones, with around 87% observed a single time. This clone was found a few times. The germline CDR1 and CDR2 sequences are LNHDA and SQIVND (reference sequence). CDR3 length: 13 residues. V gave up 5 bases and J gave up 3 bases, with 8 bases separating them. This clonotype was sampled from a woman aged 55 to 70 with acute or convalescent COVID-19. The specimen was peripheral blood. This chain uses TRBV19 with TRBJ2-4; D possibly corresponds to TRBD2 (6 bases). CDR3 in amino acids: CASSQGGKNIQYF. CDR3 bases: TGTGCCAGTAGTCAGGGAGGCAAAAACATTCAGTACTTC.